Listed below are T cell receptor beta chains from one sample, sequenced in a study of shared clonotypes between healthy human individuals. Profiled with immunoSEQ multiplex PCR; TCRdb holds only in-frame clones, not every one. The sample lists about 1,800,000 clones; about 95% were seen once. The sample comprised naive CD8+ T cells sorted from blood. All receptors come from a man aged 18 to 30 in good health. Both conserved end residues are part of each CDR3. Fields, in order: J gene, D gene, V gene, clone size, CDR3 protein, CDR3 DNA. D genes are given only for firm matches. Not all rows give a size; the values are once, few, many and, for expanded clones, a class.

TRBJ1-5,.,TRBV30,.,CAWQLGYSNQPQHF,TGTGCCTGGCAACTGGGGTATAGCAATCAGCCCCAGCATTTT
TRBJ2-7,.,TRBV5-1,.,CASSFGNEQYF,TGCGCCAGCAGCTTTGGGAACGAGCAGTACTTC
TRBJ2-7,.,TRBV6-1,.,CASRDWTVGYEQYF,TGTGCCAGCAGGGATTGGACGGTTGGTTACGAGCAGTACTTC
TRBJ2-7,.,TRBV6-1,.,CASSGLPGDAPEQYF,TGTGCCAGCAGTGGATTGCCAGGAGACGCTCCCGAGCAGTACTTC
TRBJ2-1,TRBD1,TRBV27,once,CASSLGTVNEQFF,TGTGCCAGCAGTTTGGGGACAGTCAATGAGCAGTTCTTC
TRBJ1-2,.,TRBV7-8,.,CASSLALLASYGYTF,TGTGCCAGCAGCTTAGCGCTTCTGGCAAGCTATGGCTACACCTTC
TRBJ2-7,TRBD1,TRBV27,.,CASSEGTGTGGSYEQYF,TGTGCCAGCAGTGAGGGGACCGGGACAGGGGGCTCCTACGAGCAGTACTTC
TRBJ2-7,.,TRBV11-2,once,CASSLTIYEQYF,TGTGCCAGCAGCTTAACAATCTACGAGCAGTACTTC
TRBJ1-4,.,TRBV4-1,.,CASSSVGNEKLFF,TGCGCCAGCAGCTCAGTCGGTAATGAAAAACTGTTTTTT
TRBJ2-1,TRBD2,TRBV27,few,CASSRWGGENEQFF,TGTGCCAGCAGTCGGTGGGGGGGAGAGAATGAGCAGTTCTTC
TRBJ2-7,.,TRBV28,.,CASSFRGSSEQYF,TGTGCCAGCAGTTTTAGGGGTTCCAGCGAGCAGTACTTC
TRBJ2-7,TRBD2,TRBV6-6,.,CASRGLAPEQYF,TGTGCCAGCAGAGGACTAGCGCCCGAGCAGTACTTC
TRBJ1-4,.,TRBV6-1,.,CASSEAIPGAEGEKLFF,TGTGCCAGCAGTGAAGCAATTCCCGGGGCAGAAGGGGAAAAACTGTTTTTT
TRBJ2-5,.,TRBV19,.,CASSNVQGGVQETQYF,TGTGCCAGTAGTAACGTACAGGGAGGGGTCCAAGAGACCCAGTACTTC
TRBJ2-7,.,TRBV29-1,once,CSVVDSSSYEQYF,TGCAGCGTTGTGGACAGCTCCTCCTACGAGCAGTACTTC
TRBJ2-7,TRBD2,TRBV27,once,CASSAGTSVYEQYF,TGTGCCAGCAGTGCCGGGACTAGCGTCTACGAGCAGTACTTC
TRBJ2-7,.,TRBV6-5,.,CASSYSTGALAHEQYF,TGTGCCAGCAGTTACTCGACTGGGGCCCTTGCACACGAGCAGTACTTC
TRBJ2-3,.,TRBV30,.,CAWSTDSTDTQYF,TGTGCCTGGAGTACGGACTCCACAGATACGCAGTATTTT
TRBJ1-4,.,TRBV6-5,.,CASSLRAGNNEKLFF,TGTGCCAGCAGTCTACGGGCAGGAAATAATGAAAAACTGTTTTTT
TRBJ2-7,TRBD1,TRBV27,.,CASSPGQSQYEQYF,TGTGCCAGCAGTCCGGGACAGTCGCAATACGAGCAGTACTTC
TRBJ2-1,.,TRBV4-3,.,CASSHTETDEQFF,TGCGCCAGCAGCCATACCGAGACGGATGAGCAGTTCTTC
TRBJ1-1,.,TRBV13,once,CASGEQNEAFF,TGTGCCAGCGGGGAACAAAATGAAGCTTTCTTT
TRBJ2-1,.,TRBV11-2,.,CASSLVLVQQFF,TGTGCCAGCAGCTTAGTGCTAGTTCAGCAGTTCTTC
TRBJ1-5,.,TRBV19,.,CASSILLGWQSNQPQHF,TGTGCCAGTAGTATTTTACTAGGGTGGCAGAGCAATCAGCCCCAGCATTTT
TRBJ1-5,.,TRBV5-1,once,CASSLVREFNQPQHF,TGCGCCAGCAGCTTGGTAAGGGAGTTCAATCAGCCCCAGCATTTT
TRBJ2-3,TRBD2,TRBV27,.,CASSPGLAGGRAQYF,TGTGCCAGCAGTCCGGGACTAGCGGGGGGGCGGGCGCAGTATTTT
TRBJ1-5,.,TRBV27,.,CASRAGVGLGPQHF,TGTGCCAGCAGGGCCGGGGTGGGCCTGGGGCCCCAGCATTTT
TRBJ2-3,.,TRBV11-2,.,CASSLDWAGDTQYF,TGTGCCAGCAGCTTAGATTGGGCCGGAGATACGCAGTATTTT
TRBJ2-5,TRBD2,TRBV9,.,CASSHAGLAGTETQYF,TGTGCCAGCAGCCACGCGGGACTAGCGGGCACTGAGACCCAGTACTTC
TRBJ1-5,.,TRBV6-5,.,CASSYSSSSNQPQHF,TGTGCCAGCAGTTACTCCTCCAGTAGCAATCAGCCCCAGCATTTT
TRBJ2-5,TRBD2,TRBV28,.,CASTTGLAGGQRQETQYF,TGTGCCAGCACCACAGGACTAGCGGGGGGCCAGAGACAAGAGACCCAGTACTTC
TRBJ2-7,TRBD2,TRBV19,.,CASSITSGTSGRNSYEQYF,TGTGCCAGTAGTATAACCTCGGGGACTAGCGGGAGGAACTCCTACGAGCAGTACTTC
TRBJ1-1,TRBD1,TRBV5-1,.,CASSFAGTANTEAFF,TGCGCCAGCAGCTTCGCCGGGACAGCGAACACTGAAGCTTTCTTT
TRBJ2-3,TRBD2,TRBV19,.,CASNDVSGSSADTQYF,TGTGCCAGTAACGACGTTAGCGGGAGTAGCGCAGATACGCAGTATTTT
TRBJ1-6,.,TRBV27,few,CASSPHAGINSPLHF,TGTGCCAGCAGCCCCCACGCAGGGATTAATTCACCCCTCCACTTT
TRBJ2-7,TRBD1,TRBV15,.,CATSRDLAGGEQYF,TGTGCCACCAGCAGAGATTTGGCAGGGGGCGAGCAGTACTTC
TRBJ2-7,TRBD1,TRBV6-1,.,CASRPTGGIYEQYF,TGTGCCAGCAGGCCGACAGGGGGCATCTACGAGCAGTACTTC
TRBJ2-5,TRBD2,TRBV7-8,.,CASSLGPAGGPGETQYF,TGTGCCAGCAGCTTAGGTCCAGCGGGGGGGCCTGGAGAGACCCAGTACTTC
TRBJ2-3,.,TRBV7-9,.,CASRQRGDTQYF,TGTGCCAGCAGGCAACGGGGGGATACGCAGTATTTT
TRBJ2-5,.,TRBV11-2,.,CASSPTGLWETQYF,TGTGCCAGCAGCCCCACAGGGTTGTGGGAGACCCAGTACTTC
TRBJ2-1,.,TRBV7-9,.,CASSPIGDYNEQFF,TGTGCCAGCAGCCCGATCGGGGATTACAATGAGCAGTTCTTC
TRBJ2-3,.,TRBV11-2,.,CASSQGGDTQYF,TGTGCCAGCAGCCAGGGTGGAGATACGCAGTATTTT
TRBJ1-6,.,TRBV30,.,CAWRGDSPRLHF,TGTGCCTGGAGGGGGGACTCCCCTCGGCTCCACTTT
TRBJ1-2,TRBD1,TRBV27,once,CASSSQISGQGSDYGYTF,TGTGCCAGCAGTTCACAGATTTCGGGACAGGGGAGTGATTATGGCTACACCTTC
TRBJ1-1,.,TRBV25-1,.,CASSKGRTEAFF,TGTGCCAGCAGCAAGGGAAGGACTGAAGCTTTCTTT
TRBJ1-5,.,TRBV23-1,once,CASSYTLGATGNQPQHF,TGCGCCAGCAGTTATACCCTGGGGGCGACGGGCAATCAGCCCCAGCATTTT
TRBJ2-3,.,TRBV2,.,CASMYTDTQYF,TGTGCCAGCATGTACACAGATACGCAGTATTTT
TRBJ1-5,TRBD1,TRBV6-5,.,CASSPGGGGQPQHF,TGTGCCAGCAGTCCAGGGGGCGGAGGTCAGCCCCAGCATTTT
TRBJ2-1,.,TRBV2,.,CASVLGGRNEQFF,TGTGCCAGTGTTCTAGGAGGCCGGAATGAGCAGTTCTTC
TRBJ2-7,.,TRBV27,once,CASSSQVPYEQYF,TGTGCCAGCAGTTCACAGGTTCCCTACGAGCAGTACTTC
TRBJ1-2,TRBD1,TRBV4-3,.,CASSQDQGVYGYTF,TGCGCCAGCAGCCAAGATCAGGGGGTCTATGGCTACACCTTC
TRBJ1-2,.,TRBV7-6,.,CASSPGGANYGYTF,TGTGCCAGCAGCCCAGGCGGGGCTAACTATGGCTACACCTTC
TRBJ2-3,TRBD2,TRBV13,.,CASSPRERSRDTQYF,TGTGCCAGCAGCCCGCGGGAGAGATCTCGTGATACGCAGTATTTT